Sequencing of this TCR beta chain was carried out in a study of cytomegalovirus exposure and HLA in healthy donors. Germline V gene sequence: CDR1 SGHTA, CDR2 FQGNSA. V lost 1 base and J 6 bases, leaving 10 bases between the germline ends. This CDR3 is 14 amino acids long. 13 Jbeta primers and 60 Vbeta primers were used for the PCR. Libraries were prepared by immunoSEQ multiplex PCR; TCRdb keeps only in-frame clonotypes and omits some of them. The sample includes approximately 130,000 clones, around three quarters of them seen just once. The source material was PBMCs. This sequence was found in a man aged 30 to 45 in good health and CMV-seronegative. The rearrangement joins TRBV7-2 to TRBJ1-5; tentatively, D is TRBD1 (5 bases). The CDR3 loop reads CASSLGGVGQPQHF. The CDR3 bases are TGTGCCAGCAGCTTAGGGGGGGTGGGTCAGCCCCAGCATTTT. Supplemented by reference TRBV7-2 and TRBJ1-5, the full variable domain reads GAGVSQSPSNKVTEKGKDVELRCDPISGHTALYWYRQSLGQGLEFLIYFQGNSAPDKSGLPSDRFSAERTGGSVSTLTIQRTQQEDSAVYLCASSLGGVGQPQHFGDGTRLSIL.